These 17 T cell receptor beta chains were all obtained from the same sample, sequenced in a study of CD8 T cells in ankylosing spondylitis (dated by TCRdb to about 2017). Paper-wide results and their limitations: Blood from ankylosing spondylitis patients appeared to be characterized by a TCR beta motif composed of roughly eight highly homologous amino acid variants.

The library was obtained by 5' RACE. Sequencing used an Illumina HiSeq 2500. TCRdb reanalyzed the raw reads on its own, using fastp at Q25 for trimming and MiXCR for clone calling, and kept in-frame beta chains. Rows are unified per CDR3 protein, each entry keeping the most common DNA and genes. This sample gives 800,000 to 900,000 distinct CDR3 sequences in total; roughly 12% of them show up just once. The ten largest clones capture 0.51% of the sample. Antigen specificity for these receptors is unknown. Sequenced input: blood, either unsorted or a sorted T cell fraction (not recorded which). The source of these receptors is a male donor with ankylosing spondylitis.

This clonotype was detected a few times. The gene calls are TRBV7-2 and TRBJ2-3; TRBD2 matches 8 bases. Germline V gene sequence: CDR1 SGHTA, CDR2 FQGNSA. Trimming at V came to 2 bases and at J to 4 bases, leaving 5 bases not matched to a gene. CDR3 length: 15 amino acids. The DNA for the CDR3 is TGTGCCAGCAGCTTAAGTAGCGGGAACCCAGATACGCAGTATTTT. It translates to CASSLSSGNPDTQYF. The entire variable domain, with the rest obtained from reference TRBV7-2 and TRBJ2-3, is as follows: GAGVSQSPSNKVTEKGKDVELRCDPISGHTALYWYRQSLGQGLEFLIYFQGNSAPDKSGLPSDRFSAERTGGSVSTLTIQRTQQEDSAVYLCASSLSSGNPDTQYFGPGTRLTVL.

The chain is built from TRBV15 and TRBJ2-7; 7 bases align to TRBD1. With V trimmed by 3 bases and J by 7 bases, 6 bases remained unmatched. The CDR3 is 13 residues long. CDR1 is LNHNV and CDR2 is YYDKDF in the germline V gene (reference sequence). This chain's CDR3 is CATSRGTADEQYF. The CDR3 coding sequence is TGTGCCACCAGCAGGGGGACAGCTGATGAGCAGTACTTC.

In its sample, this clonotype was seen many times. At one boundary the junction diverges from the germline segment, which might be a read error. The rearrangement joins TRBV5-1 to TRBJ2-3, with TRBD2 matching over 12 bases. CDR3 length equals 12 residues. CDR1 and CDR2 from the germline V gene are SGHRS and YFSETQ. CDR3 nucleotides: TGCGCCAGCAGCTCGACTAGCGGGGGCCCGGATTTT. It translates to CASSSTSGGPDF.

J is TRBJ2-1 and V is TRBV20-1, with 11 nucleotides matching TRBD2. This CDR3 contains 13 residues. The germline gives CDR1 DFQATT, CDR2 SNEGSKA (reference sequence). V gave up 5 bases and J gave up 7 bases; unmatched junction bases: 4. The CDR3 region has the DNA TGCAGTGCTGTCTTAGCGGGGGGGAATGAGCAGTTCTTC. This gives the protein CSAVLAGGNEQFF.

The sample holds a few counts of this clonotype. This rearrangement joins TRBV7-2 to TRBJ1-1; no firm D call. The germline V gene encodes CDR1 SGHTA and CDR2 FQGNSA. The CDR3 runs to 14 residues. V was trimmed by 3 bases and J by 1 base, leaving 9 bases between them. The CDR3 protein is CASSFYGWNTEAFF. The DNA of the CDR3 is TGTGCCAGCAGCTTTTACGGCTGGAACACTGAAGCTTTCTTT. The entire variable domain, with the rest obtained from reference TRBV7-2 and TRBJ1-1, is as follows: GAGVSQSPSNKVTEKGKDVELRCDPISGHTALYWYRQSLGQGLEFLIYFQGNSAPDKSGLPSDRFSAERTGGSVSTLTIQRTQQEDSAVYLCASSFYGWNTEAFFGQGTRLTVV.

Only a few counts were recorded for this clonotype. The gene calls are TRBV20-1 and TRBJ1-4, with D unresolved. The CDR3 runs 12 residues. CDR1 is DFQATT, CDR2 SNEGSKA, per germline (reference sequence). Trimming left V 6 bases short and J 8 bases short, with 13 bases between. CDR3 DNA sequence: TGCAGTGCAAGCCTCCAGCAGGAAAAACTGTTTTTT. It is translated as CSASLQQEKLFF.

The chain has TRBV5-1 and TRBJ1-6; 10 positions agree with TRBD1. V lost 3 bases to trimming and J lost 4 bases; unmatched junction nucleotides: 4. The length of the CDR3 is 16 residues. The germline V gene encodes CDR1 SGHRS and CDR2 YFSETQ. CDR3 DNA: TGCGCCAGCAGCTGGGACAGGGGCGCGTATAATTCACCCCTCCACTTT. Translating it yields CASSWDRGAYNSPLHF.

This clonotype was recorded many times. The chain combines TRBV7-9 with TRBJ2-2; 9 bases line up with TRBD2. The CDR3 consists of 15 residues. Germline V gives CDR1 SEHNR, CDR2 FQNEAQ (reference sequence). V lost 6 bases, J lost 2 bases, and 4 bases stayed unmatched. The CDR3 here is CASRISGGNTGELFF. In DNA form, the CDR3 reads TGTGCCAGCAGAATTAGCGGGGGTAACACCGGGGAGCTGTTTTTT.

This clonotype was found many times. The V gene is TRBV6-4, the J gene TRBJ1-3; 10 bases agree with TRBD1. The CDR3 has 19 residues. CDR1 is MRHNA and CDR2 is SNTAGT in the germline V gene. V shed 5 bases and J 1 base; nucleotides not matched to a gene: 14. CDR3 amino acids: CASSKRLTGGLLSGNTIYF. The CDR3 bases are TGTGCCAGCAGTAAGAGGCTGACAGGGGGCCTACTTTCTGGAAACACCATATATTTT.

CDR3 amino acids: CASSSLIEQFF. DNA for the CDR3: TGTGCCAGCAGTTCCTTGATAGAGCAGTTCTTC. The chain has TRBV12-3 or TRBV12-4 and TRBJ2-1; D unresolved. This CDR3 is 11 amino acids long. Trimming pared 4 bases from V and 10 bases from J, leaving 8 bases between.

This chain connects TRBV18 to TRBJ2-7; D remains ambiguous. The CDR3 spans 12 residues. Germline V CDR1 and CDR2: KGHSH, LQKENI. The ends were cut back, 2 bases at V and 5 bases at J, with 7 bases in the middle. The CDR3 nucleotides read TGTGCCAGCTCACCATCAGAGAACGAGCAGTACTTC. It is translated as CASSPSENEQYF.

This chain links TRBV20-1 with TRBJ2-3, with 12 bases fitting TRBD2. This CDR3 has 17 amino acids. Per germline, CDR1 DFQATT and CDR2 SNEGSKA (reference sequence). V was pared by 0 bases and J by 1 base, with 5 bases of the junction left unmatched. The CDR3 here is CSARDPSSGRGTDTQYF. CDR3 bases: TGCAGTGCTAGAGATCCGTCTAGCGGGAGGGGCACAGATACGCAGTATTTT.

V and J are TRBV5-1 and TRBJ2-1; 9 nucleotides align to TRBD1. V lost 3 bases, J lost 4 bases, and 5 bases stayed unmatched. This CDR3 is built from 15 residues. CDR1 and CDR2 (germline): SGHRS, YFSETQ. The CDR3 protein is CASSSGTGIYNEQFF. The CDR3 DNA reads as TGCGCCAGCAGCTCAGGGACAGGGATTTACAATGAGCAGTTCTTC.

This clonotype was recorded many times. Here the CDR3 reads CASSYPGSYEQYF. The CDR3 DNA reads as TGTGCCAGCAGTTACCCCGGGTCCTACGAGCAGTACTTC. The chain recombines TRBV6-5 with TRBJ2-7; D not certain. Germline V gene sequence: CDR1 MNHEY, CDR2 SVGAGI. This CDR3 has 13 residues. With 2 bases removed from V and 1 base from J, the gap between germline ends came to 6 bases.

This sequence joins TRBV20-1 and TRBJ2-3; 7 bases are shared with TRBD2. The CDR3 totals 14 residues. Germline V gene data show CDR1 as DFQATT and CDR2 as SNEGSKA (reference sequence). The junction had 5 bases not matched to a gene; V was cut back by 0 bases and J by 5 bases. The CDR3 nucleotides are TGCAGTGCTAGAGATAGACGCGGGAGAGATACGCAGTATTTT. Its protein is CSARDRRGRDTQYF.

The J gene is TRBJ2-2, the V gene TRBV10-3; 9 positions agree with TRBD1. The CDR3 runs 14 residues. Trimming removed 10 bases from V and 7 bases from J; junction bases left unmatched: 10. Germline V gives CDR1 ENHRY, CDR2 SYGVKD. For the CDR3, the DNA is TGTGCCAGCACAGACAGGGGGTTTGTCGGGGAGCTGTTTTTT. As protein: CASTDRGFVGELFF.

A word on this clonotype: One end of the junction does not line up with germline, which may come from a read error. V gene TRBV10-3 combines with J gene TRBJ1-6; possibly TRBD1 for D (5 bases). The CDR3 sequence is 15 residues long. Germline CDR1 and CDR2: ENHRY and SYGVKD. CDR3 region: CAISEPGMDNSPLHF. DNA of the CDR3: TGTGCCATCAGTGAGCCAGGGATGGATAACTCACCCCTCCACTTT.